The source of this T cell receptor (beta chain) is a study of cytomegalovirus exposure and HLA in healthy donors (dated by TCRdb to about 2017). Concerning the study at large: An earlier analysis of 550 to 700 of the donors reported 250 to 300 Gb of sequence data and some 120 million unique TCR beta sequences from 150 million to 200 million T cells. An early release that covered about 600 HLA-typed donors contained approximately 300 gigabases of sequencing data and some 87 million unique TCR sequences. Among the roughly 400 genotyped donors, approximately 76% belonged to the genetic ancestry cluster associated with self-reported Caucasian donors. The study aimed to test whether signatures of past pathogen exposure could be identified by cataloging public T cell receptors. Using immunosequencing, the study profiled T cell repertoires from about 650 subjects and related those repertoires to cytomegalovirus serostatus. A separate validation cohort of 100 to 150 different subjects was used in addition to the approximately 700-subject first cohort. The study combined high-throughput TCR immunosequencing, statistical association of individual TCRs with disease status, and machine learning to predict cytomegalovirus infection status. In a later analysis, previously published TCR beta repertoires from 670 or so donors were re-analyzed and high-resolution HLA genotyping was added so that TCR occurrence patterns could be studied. Rather than drawing on any new phenotypic data, the later analysis identified candidate immune exposures from TCR beta sequences and the way those sequences occurred across donors. An earlier analysis of several hundred of the donors applied high-throughput TCR beta sequencing to assess whether each TCR beta V gene segment acted as functional or pseudogenic. Donor age, sex, ethnicity and CMV serostatus were collected together with the repertoire data. A later genetic analysis used genome-wide SNP genotypes for about three fifths of the 666 donors, treating that subset as a discovery cohort. Every discovery cohort repertoire had been produced on one sequencing platform. Both class I and class II loci were covered by HLA typing, at four-digit resolution. The number of typed donors differed by locus: about 620-630 for A, B, C, DRB1 and DQB1; approximately 530 for DQA1; over 600 for DPA1; and about 470 for DPB1. Because of strong linkage in the cohort, four or five DR-DQ haplotypes were treated as single units for association and clustering. Across around 400 genotyped donors of the cohort, an average of about 240,000 unique TCR beta nucleotide sequences per donor were sequenced, and 15% to 20% of those sequences were non-productive. The paper as a whole reports these results and caveats: In a later analysis, several top co-occurrence clusters were reported to appear linked to parvovirus B19, influenza, CMV and Epstein-Barr virus. Correlated functional status among segregating V segments might reflect linkage disequilibrium, but an unknown experimental factor could not be ruled out. About 15 rarely observed V segments, including chromosome 9 orphons, were excluded from the earlier analysis of several hundred of the donors because counts were too low. A few of the identified cytomegalovirus-associated TCR beta chains were confirmed in vitro to be specific for cytomegalovirus antigens. Most TCR sequences were observed very rarely across donors, whereas some public TCRs were present in many individuals. Because HLA typing was missing for some donors at each locus, association tests included only the typed subset. Some IMGT-functional V segments, including TRBV6-2 and TRBV6-3, could not be told apart with the 87-base-pair reads, so those segments were excluded. Strong co-occurrence of HLA alleles, especially DR and DQ, made assigning TCR associations to individual alleles difficult. The study listed 164 TCR beta chains as associated with cytomegalovirus. Cytomegalovirus status was reported to be diagnosed by the classifier with high specificity and sensitivity in both the original and validation cohorts. A later genetic analysis reported fewer N-insertions in productive TCRs among donors in an Asian-associated ancestry cluster than the roughly 670-donor mean. In a later analysis, most CMV-associated TCR beta chains were found to appear HLA-restricted, with HLA associations seemingly driven largely by CMV exposure. A further reported finding was that TCR beta sequences accurately predicted the HLA-A and HLA-B alleles for most subjects in the first cohort. According to a later analysis, TCR association rates differed among HLA loci, with DRB1 alleles showing the most associated TCRs and HLA-C alleles showing the fewest. In a later genetic analysis, a missense DCLRE1C variant was associated with V-gene and J-gene trimming of TCR beta chains, and the association was replicated in an independent cohort. For the cohort, immune exposure information was limited to CMV serostatus. Specific HLA alleles were associated with 18,000 or so TCR beta sequences at a false discovery rate of 0.05 in a later analysis. A later analysis found that HLA-associated TCR beta chains were more clonally expanded and had lower generation probabilities than equally common non-associated chains. The authors suggested that the approach could potentially be generalized to other disease states and immunological phenotypes. In an earlier analysis of approximately 590 of the donors, most TCR beta V segments were observed in productive rearrangements about 87% or about 30% of the time, broadly matching IMGT annotations. This cohort had only TCR beta chains sequenced, and the lack of alpha or paired-chain data limited which features could be detected. The sequencing pipeline was judged likely to have produced a cluster of highly shared sequence variants as a technical artifact. The presence/absence analyses assumed that sequencing depth was roughly uniform across donors, and that assumption may not be true.

The cohort consisted of 600 or so healthy bone marrow donors. All cohort members were sampled while nominally healthy, although unrecorded immune exposures were likely present. The donor tested CMV seronegative and was one of the 352 seronegative cohort members. Each donor provided a peripheral blood sample, and peripheral blood mononuclear cells were used for TCR beta sequencing. Genomic DNA was extracted from the blood cell samples with the Qiagen DNeasy Blood Extraction Kit. The germline V end is reduced by 4 bases and the J end by 6 bases; junction bases left unmatched: 13. The CDR3 spans 19 residues, from the cysteine through the phenylalanine. The CDR3 DNA has 57 bases and is translated from base 1. CDR1 and CDR2, per the germline V gene, are SGHRS and YFSETQ. The library was obtained by the immunoSEQ multiplex PCR assay. A mixture of 60 forward primers for TCR Vbeta segments and 13 reverse primers for TCR Jbeta segments was used in the multiplex PCR. A multiplex PCR assay on genomic DNA amplified the CDR3 region of rearranged TCR beta genes. The amplified TCR beta libraries were sequenced on the Illumina HiSeq System as 87-base-pair reads. For the original study's pipeline: In a later analysis, some 80 million unique TCR beta chains were counted across the roughly 610 repertoires, and roughly 11 million of these chains were shared by at least two donors. To remove PCR and sequencing errors, raw reads were error-corrected and collapsed into unique sequences using a nearest-neighbor algorithm that merged closely related sequences. To assign V, D and J gene segments, CDR3 sequences were aligned to IMGT reference sequences. Each retained sequence needed at least a six-nucleotide match to both a V gene segment and a J gene segment. Rearrangements were classified as productive when the CDR3 lacked stop codons and remained in frame with V and J, and all other rearrangements were classified as non-productive. Following IMGT convention, CDR3 was defined as the stretch from the second conserved V-encoded cysteine up to the conserved J-encoded phenylalanine. The earlier analysis of more than 450 of the donors excluded sequences that lacked an unambiguous match to a single V gene segment. An earlier analysis of just under 600 of the donors called V segments functional above 56.7% productive rearrangements and segregating when the between-donor standard deviation exceeded 5%. To diagnose cytomegalovirus status from the catalog of TCR beta chain sequences, a statistical classification framework was built. A later analysis assigned V and J genes by comparing TCR nucleotide sequences with IMGT/GENE-DB human TR gene sequences. The TCRdist pipeline was used in a later analysis to assign CDR3 sequences and most-parsimonious VDJ recombination scenarios. In a later analysis, every TCR beta chain was defined by the combination of its CDR3 amino acid sequence and its V-gene family, and reads without a unique V-gene family were dropped. In a later analysis, some 600 highly shared, low-generation-probability nucleotide sequences were removed to address suspected cross-contamination and a sequencing artifact. In a later analysis, a clonal expansion index was calculated for each public chain from normalized within-repertoire ranks of inferred template counts. A later analysis computed generation probabilities with a VDJ recombination model fitted to out-of-frame rearrangements, and checked the results against IGoR. A later analysis scored TCR-TCR, TCR-HLA and TCR-CMV co-occurrence with hypergeometric tests, applying a repertoire-size bias correction to TCR pairs. In a later analysis, false discovery rates were estimated by permuting HLA or CMV assignments 20 times. In a later analysis, co-occurring TCRs were grouped with DBSCAN, and TCRdist sequence similarity was added when clustering was performed within HLA-allele-positive subsets. Repertoires with fewer than 30,000 or more than 120,000 public chains were left out of co-occurrence clustering, as were a handful of repertoires with anomalous nucleotide sharing. Sourced from immuneACCESS, this table was stored by TCRdb with only in-frame sequences that have V and J called. A share of the clones is absent; for the studies checked, an unresolved V gene accounts for under half, and the remainder has no known explanation. The DNA was the basis for D and trimming; V, J and clone size are from that table. The table for this sample lists some 110,000 clones; roughly 79% of them were counted only once. 3% to 5% of the sample rests with the top ten.

About this clone itself: No cognate antigen has been identified for it. No much larger clone exists at a distance of one base, and base qualities are not known.

The sequence links TRBV5-1 to TRBJ2-2; 15 central bases correspond to TRBD2. The TCR originated in a woman in her thirties in good health and CMV-seronegative. The source material was PBMCs. The sequenced DNA is TGCGCCAGCAGCCCCGGACTAGCGGGAGGGCCGGTTTTAGCCGGGGAGCTGTTTTTT. Translated, it gives CASSPGLAGGPVLAGELFF.